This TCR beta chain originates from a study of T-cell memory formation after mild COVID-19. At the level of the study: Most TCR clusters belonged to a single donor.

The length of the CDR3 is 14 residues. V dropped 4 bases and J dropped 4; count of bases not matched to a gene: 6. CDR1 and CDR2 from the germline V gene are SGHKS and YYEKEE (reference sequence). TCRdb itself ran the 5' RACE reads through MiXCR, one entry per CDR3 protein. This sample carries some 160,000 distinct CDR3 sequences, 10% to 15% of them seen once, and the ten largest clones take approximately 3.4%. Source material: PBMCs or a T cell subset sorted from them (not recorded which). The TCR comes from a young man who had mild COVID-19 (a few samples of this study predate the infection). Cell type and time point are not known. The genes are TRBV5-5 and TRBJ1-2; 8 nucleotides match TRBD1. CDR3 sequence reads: CASSRETGAYGYTF. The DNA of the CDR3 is TGTGCCAGCAGCAGAGAGACAGGGGCCTATGGCTACACCTTC.